Sequencing of this T cell receptor (beta chain) was carried out in a study of CD4 T cell repertoires in COVID-19. Overall study context: CFSE-low cells expanded less than 13 days with IL-2, then restimulated with other coronavirus spikes.

A note on this clone: Antigen unknown.

CDR3 length: 16 amino acids. V was shortened by 2 bases and J by 3 bases, with 17 bases between the two germline ends. Per the germline V gene, CDR1 is LNHDA and CDR2 is SQIVND (reference sequence). The memory T cells were sequenced right after ex vivo isolation, without culture. Profiling relied on immunoSEQ multiplex PCR, and the TCRdb table lists in-frame clones only, not all of them. In the table there are tens of thousands of clones, about 80% of which are singletons. Study results and caveats: Sharing of several most expanded SARS-CoV-2-reactive clonotypes across memory subsets suggested intraclonal diversification. Between roughly 6 and 26% of SARS-CoV-2 clonotypes also appeared in SARS-CoV and/or HKU1 spike cultures.

This receptor was taken from a human donor who had COVID-19. Sequenced material: CD4+ T cells from peripheral blood, taken after recovery from COVID-19. This sequence joins TRBV19 and TRBJ2-7, with D maybe TRBD2 (5 bases). CDR3 bases: TGTGCCAGTAGTATAAGGGAGAGCTCTGGAGACTACGAGCAGTACTTC. Protein: CASSIRESSGDYEQYF.